This T cell receptor beta chain originates from a study of T-cell memory formation after mild COVID-19. Trimming took off 4 bases at V and 7 bases at J, with 10 bases between the two ends. This CDR3 is 12 amino acids long. TCRdb itself ran the 5' RACE reads through MiXCR, one entry per CDR3 protein. The data contain around 420,000 distinct CDR3 sequences, approximately 25% of them singletons. Note on this clonotype: Its antigen is not identified.

Study-wide points: Pre-infection memory showed some responding clones, and this suggested that cross-reactive memory joined.

The sequence was collected from an adult woman who had mild COVID-19 (a few samples of this study predate the infection). Cell type and time point are not known. Sequencing used PBMCs or a T cell subset sorted from them (not recorded which). V and J are TRBV12-3 or TRBV12-4 and TRBJ1-2; D unresolved. The CDR3 DNA reads as TGTGCCAGCAGTTCGGAGGGAACTGGCTACACCTTC. Translation: CASSSEGTGYTF.